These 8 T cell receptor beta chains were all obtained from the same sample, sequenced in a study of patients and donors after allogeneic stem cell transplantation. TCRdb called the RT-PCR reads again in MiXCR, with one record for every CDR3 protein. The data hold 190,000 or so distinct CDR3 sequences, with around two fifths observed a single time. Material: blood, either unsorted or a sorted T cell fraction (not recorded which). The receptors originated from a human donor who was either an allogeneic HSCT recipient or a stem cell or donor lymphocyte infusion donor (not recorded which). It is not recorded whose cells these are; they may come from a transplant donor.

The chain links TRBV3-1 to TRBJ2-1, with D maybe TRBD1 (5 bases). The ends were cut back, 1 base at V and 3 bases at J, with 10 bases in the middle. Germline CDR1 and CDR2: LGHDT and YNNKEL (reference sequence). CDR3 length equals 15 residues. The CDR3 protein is CASSQAYDSYNEQFF. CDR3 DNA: TGTGCCAGCAGCCAAGCCTATGACAGCTACAATGAGCAGTTCTTC.

The CDR3 reads CASNHPGGAYNEQFF. DNA for the CDR3: TGTGCCAGCAACCACCCCGGGGGGGCCTACAATGAGCAGTTCTTC. V gene TRBV7-2 combines with J gene TRBJ2-1; 8 bases line up with TRBD2. With V trimmed by 7 bases and J by 2 bases, 7 bases remained unmatched. CDR3 size: 15 residues. Germline assignment: CDR1 SGHTA and CDR2 FQGNSA.

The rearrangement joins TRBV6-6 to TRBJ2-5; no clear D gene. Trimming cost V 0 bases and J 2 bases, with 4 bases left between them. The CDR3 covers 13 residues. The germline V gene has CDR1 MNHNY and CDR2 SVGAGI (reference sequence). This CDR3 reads CASSYSLQETQYF. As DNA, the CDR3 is TGTGCCAGCAGTTACTCTCTACAAGAGACCCAGTACTTC.

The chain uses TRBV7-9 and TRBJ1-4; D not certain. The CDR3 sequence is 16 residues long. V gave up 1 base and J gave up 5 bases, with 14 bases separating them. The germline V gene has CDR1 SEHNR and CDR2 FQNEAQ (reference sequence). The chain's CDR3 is CASSLGPSSANEKLFF. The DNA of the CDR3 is TGTGCCAGCAGCTTAGGTCCGAGTAGCGCCAATGAAAAACTGTTTTTT.

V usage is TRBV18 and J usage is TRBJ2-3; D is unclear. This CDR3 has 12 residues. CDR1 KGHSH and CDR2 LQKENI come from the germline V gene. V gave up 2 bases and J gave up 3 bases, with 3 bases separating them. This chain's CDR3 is CASSPATDTQYF. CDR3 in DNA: TGTGCCAGCTCACCAGCGACAGATACGCAGTATTTT.

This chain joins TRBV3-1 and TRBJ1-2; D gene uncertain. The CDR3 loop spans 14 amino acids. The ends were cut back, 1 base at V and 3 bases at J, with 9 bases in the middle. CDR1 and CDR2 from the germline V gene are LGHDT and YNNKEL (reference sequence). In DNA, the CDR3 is TGTGCCAGCAGCCAAGGGTATGAAGACTATGGCTACACCTTC. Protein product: CASSQGYEDYGYTF. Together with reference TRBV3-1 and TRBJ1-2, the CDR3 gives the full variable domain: DTAVSQTPKYLVTQMGNDKSIKCEQNLGHDTMYWYKQDSKKFLKIMFSYNNKELIINETVPNRFSPKSPDKAHLNLHINSLELGDSAVYFCASSQGYEDYGYTFGSGTRLTVV.

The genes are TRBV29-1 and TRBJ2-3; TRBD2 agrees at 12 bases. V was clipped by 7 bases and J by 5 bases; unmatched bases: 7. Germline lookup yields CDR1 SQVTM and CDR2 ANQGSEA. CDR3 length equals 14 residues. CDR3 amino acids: CSAAGLAGLDTQYF. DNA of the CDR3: TGCAGCGCCGCCGGACTAGCGGGGCTAGATACGCAGTATTTT.

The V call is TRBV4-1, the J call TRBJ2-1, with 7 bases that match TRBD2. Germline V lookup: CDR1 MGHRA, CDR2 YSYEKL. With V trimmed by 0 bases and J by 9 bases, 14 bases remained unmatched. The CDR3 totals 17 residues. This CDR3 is CASSQDNRRLAFGEQFF. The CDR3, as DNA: TGCGCCAGCAGCCAAGATAATCGGAGACTAGCCTTCGGTGAGCAGTTCTTC.